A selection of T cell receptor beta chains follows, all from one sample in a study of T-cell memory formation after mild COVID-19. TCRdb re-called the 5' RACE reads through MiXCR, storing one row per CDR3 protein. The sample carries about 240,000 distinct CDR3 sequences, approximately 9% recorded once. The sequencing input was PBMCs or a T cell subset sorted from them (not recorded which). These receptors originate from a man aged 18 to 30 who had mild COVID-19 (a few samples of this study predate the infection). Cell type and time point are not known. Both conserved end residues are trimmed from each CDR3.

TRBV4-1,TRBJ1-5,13,ASSQPKQGNQPQH
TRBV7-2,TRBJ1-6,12,ASSLPQGISPLH
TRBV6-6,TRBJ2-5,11,ASSYTGSETQY
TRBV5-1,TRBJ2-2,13,ASSLSRSNTGELF
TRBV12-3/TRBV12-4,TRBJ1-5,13,ASSPPGGANQPQH
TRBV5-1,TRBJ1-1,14,ASSPIDTDRNTEAF
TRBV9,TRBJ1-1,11,ASSVEQNTEAF
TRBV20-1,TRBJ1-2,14,SARDLRTGGNYGYT
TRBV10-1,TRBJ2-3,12,ASSEEFLTDTQY
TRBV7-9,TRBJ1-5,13,ASSLGQGGEMPQH
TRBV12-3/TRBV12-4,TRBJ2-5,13,ASTLAGGLQETQY
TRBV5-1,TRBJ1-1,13,ASSLSRGRGSEAF
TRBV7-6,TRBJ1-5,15,ASSLEAEQGMYQPQH
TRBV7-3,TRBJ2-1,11,ASSRGAGYEQF
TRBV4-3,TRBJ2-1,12,ASSQVPGNDEQF
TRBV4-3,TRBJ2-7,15,ASSQDLTSGGTREQY
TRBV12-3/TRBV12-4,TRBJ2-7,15,ASSSSRWLHLSGEQY
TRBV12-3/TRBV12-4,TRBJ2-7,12,ASSLELEGLEQY
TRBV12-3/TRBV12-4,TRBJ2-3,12,ASSFSERADTQY
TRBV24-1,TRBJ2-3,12,ATSARAYTDTQY
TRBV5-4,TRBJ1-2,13,ASSDSGQPNYGYT
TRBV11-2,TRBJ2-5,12,ASSPNRVMETQY
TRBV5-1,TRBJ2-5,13,ASTLGTGGLETQY
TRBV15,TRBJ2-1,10,ATSRRGGEQF
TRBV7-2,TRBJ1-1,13,ASSFSGTENTEAF
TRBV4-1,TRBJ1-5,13,ASSHQGADNQPQH
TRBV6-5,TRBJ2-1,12,ASSQTGGGNEQF
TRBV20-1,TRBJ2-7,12,SAGGRQGRYEQY
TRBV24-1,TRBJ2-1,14,ATSDTGTGDYNEQF
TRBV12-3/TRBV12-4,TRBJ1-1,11,ASGVYRLTEAF
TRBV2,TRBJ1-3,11,ASRDSSGNTIY
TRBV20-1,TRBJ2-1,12,SAREVRQRVIGF